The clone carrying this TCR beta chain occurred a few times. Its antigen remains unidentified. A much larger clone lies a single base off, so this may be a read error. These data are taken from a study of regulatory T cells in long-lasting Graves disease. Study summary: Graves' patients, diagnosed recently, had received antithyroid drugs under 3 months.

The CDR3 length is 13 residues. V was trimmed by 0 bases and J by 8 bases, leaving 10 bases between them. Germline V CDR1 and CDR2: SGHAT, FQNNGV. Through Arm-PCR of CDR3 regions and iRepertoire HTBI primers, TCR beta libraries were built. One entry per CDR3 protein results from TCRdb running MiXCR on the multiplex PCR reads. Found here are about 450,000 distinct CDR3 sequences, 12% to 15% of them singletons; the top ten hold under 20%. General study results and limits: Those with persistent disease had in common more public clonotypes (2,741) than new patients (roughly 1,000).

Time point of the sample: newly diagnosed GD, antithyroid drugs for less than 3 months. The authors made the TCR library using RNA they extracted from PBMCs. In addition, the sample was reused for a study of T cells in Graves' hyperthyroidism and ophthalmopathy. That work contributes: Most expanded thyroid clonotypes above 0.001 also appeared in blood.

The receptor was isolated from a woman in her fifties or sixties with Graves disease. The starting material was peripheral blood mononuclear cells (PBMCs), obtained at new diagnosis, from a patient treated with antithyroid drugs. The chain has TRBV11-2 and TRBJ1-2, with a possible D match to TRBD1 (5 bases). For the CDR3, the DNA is TGTGCCAGCAGCTTAGATAGAGGGGTGGGCTACACCTTC. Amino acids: CASSLDRGVGYTF.